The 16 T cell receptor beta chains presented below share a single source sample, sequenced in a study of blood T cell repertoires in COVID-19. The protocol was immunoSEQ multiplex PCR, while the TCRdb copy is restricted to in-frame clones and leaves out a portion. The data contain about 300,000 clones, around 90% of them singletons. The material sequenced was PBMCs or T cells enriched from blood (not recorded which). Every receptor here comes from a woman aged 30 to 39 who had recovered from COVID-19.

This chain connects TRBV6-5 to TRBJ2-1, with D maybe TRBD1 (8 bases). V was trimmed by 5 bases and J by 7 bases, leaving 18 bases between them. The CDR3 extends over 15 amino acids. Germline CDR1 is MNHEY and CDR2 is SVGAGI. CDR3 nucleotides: TGTGCCAGCAGTAGCGGGACAGGAAACCAGAATGAGCAGTTCTTC. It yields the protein CASSSGTGNQNEQFF.

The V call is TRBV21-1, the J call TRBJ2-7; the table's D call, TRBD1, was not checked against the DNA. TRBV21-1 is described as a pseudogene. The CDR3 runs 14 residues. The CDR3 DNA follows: TGTGCCAGCAGCAACCGGGACAGGGCCTACGAGCAGTACTTC. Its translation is CASSNRDRAYEQYF.

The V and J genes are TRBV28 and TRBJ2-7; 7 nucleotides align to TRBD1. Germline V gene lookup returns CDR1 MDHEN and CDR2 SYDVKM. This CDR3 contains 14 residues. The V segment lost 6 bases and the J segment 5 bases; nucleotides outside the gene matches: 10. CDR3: CASRPGQRIHEQYF. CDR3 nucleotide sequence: TGTGCCAGCAGACCGGGACAGAGGATCCACGAGCAGTACTTC.

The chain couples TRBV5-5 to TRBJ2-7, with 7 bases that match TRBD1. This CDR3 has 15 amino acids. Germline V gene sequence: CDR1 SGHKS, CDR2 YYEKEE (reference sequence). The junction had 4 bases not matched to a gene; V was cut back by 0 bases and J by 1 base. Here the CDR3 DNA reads TGTGCCAGCAGCTTGGGTGTGACAGGGTCCTACGAGCAGTACTTC. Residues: CASSLGVTGSYEQYF.

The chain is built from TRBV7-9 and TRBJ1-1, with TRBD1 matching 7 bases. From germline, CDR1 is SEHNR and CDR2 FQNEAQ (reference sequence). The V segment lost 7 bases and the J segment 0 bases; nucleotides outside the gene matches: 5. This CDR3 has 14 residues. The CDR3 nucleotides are TGTGCCAGCATGCACGACAGGGTGAACACTGAAGCTTTCTTT. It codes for CASMHDRVNTEAFF. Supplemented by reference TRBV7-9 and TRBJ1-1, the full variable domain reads DTGVSQNPRHKITKRGQNVTFRCDPISEHNRLYWYRQTLGQGPEFLTYFQNEAQLEKSRLLSDRFSAERPKGSFSTLEIQRTEQGDSAMYLCASMHDRVNTEAFFGQGTRLTVV.

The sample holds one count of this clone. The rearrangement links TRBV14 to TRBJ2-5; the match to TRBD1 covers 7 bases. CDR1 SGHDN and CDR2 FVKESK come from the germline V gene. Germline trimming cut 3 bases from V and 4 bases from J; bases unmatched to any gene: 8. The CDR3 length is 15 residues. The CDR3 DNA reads TGTGCCAGCAGCCAGGGACAGTTATTCGGAGAGACCCAGTACTTC. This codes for CASSQGQLFGETQYF.

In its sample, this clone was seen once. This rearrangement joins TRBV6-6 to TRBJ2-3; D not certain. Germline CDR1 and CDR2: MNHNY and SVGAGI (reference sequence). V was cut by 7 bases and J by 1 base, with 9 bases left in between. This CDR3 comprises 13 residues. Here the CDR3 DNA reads TGTGCCAGCAAGAAAAGCGGCACAGATACGCAGTATTTT. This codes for CASKKSGTDTQYF.

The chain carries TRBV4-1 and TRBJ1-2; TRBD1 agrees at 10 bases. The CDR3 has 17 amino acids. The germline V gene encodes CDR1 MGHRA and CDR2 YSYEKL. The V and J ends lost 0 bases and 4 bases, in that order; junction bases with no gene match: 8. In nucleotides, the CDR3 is TGCGCCAGCAGCCAAGACACGACAGGGGGCTTTGGCTATGGCTACACCTTC. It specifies CASSQDTTGGFGYGYTF.

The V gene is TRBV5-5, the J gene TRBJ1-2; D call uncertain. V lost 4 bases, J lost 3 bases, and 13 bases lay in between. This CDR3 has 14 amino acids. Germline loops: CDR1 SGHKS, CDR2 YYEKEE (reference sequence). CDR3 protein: CASSHGGSDYGYTF. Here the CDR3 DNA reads TGTGCCAGCAGCCACGGAGGGTCGGACTATGGCTACACCTTC. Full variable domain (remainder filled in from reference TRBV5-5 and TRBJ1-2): DAGVTQSPTHLIKTRGQQVTLRCSPISGHKSVSWYQQVLGQGPQFIFQYYEKEERGRGNFPDRFSARQFPNYSSELNVNALLLGDSALYLCASSHGGSDYGYTFGSGTRLTVV.

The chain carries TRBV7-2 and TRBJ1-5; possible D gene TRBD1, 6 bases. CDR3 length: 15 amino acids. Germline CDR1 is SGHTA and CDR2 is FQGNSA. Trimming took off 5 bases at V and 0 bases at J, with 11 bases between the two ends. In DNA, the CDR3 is TGTGCCAGCAGCCGGACAGCCTATAGCAATCAGCCCCAGCATTTT. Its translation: CASSRTAYSNQPQHF.

The DNA of the CDR3 is TGTGCCAGTAGTATCGGATTGCTACCAGGGCATTTT. Amino acid sequence: CASSIGLLPGHF. V is TRBV19 and J is TRBJ1-5; D ambiguous. V lost 3 bases to trimming and J lost 15 bases, with 15 bases between them. CDR1 is LNHDA, CDR2 SQIVND, per germline (reference sequence). The CDR3 is made up of 12 amino acids.

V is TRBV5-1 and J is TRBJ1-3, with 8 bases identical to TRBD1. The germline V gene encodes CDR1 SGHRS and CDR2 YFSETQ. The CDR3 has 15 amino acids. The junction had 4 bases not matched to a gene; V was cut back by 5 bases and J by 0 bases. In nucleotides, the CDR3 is TGCGCCAGCAGACCTGACAGGGGCTCTGGAAACACCATATATTTT. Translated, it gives CASRPDRGSGNTIYF.

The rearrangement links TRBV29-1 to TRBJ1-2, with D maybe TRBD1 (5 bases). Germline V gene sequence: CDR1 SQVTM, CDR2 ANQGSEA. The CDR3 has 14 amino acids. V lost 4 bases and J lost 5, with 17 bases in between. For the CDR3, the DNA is TGCAGCGTTGGTCAGGGCCCCTTTAGTTATGGCTACACCTTC. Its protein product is CSVGQGPFSYGYTF.

For the CDR3, the DNA is TGTGCCAGTAGCCGGAGGACCTCCGGGGAGCAGTTCTTC. Translation gives CASSRRTSGEQFF. The V gene is TRBV19, the J gene TRBJ2-1, with a weak D call TRBD2 (5 bases). This CDR3 has 13 residues. The germline V gene has CDR1 LNHDA and CDR2 SQIVND (reference sequence). V gave up 6 bases and J gave up 10 bases, with 16 bases separating them.

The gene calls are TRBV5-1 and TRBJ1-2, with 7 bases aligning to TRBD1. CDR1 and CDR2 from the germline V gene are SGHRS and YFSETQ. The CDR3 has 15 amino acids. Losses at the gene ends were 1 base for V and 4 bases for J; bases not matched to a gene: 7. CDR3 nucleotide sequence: TGCGCCAGCAGCTTGCTGCAGGGGGGTGGCTATGGCTACACCTTC. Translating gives CASSLLQGGGYGYTF.

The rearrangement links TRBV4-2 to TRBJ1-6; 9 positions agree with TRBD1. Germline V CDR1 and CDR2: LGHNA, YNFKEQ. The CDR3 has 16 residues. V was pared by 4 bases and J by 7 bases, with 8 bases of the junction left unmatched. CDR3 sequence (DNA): TGTGCCAGCAGCCTCTCCGGGACAGGGTCAAATTCACCCCTCCACTTT. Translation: CASSLSGTGSNSPLHF.